This T cell receptor beta chain is drawn from a study of blood T cell repertoires in COVID-19. Study-wide context: Material from acute and convalescent COVID-19 was sourced from the United States, Italy and Spain. Sources were T cells, B-cell-depleted T cells, or PBMCs; the material itself was cDNA or gDNA.

CDR3 size: 15 residues. Trimming cost V 5 bases and J 3 bases; bases outside gene matches: 8. Germline loops: CDR1 SNHLY, CDR2 FYNNEI. Per the authors' pipeline: Estimated nucleated cell counts came from reference gene primer amplification. Profiled with immunoSEQ multiplex PCR; TCRdb holds only in-frame clones, not every one. V, J and clone size reflect that table, while D and trimming were determined from the DNA. The sample has some 58,000 clones; around 86% are singletons. What was sequenced was peripheral blood. This sequence was found in a man in his forties with acute or convalescent COVID-19. V and J are TRBV2 and TRBJ1-1; the match to TRBD1 covers 8 bases. CDR3: CASSPRTGWDTEAFF. DNA for the CDR3: TGTGCCAGCAGTCCTCGGACAGGGTGGGACACTGAAGCTTTCTTT.